A single sample gave rise to the 17 T cell receptor beta chains below, sequenced in a study of tumor and adjacent non-tumor tissue in lung cancer (dated by TCRdb to 2017 to 2018). The library was produced with multiplex PCR. TCRdb records Illumina HiSeq 2500 as the sequencer. TCRbeta libraries were constructed through three rounds of nested PCR with primers (Table S4) according to protocols modified from ARM-PCR. TCRdb cleaned the public reads at Q25 with fastp, built clones with MiXCR and kept in-frame beta chains. Identical CDR3 proteins give one entry, which carries the most common genes and DNA. A total of 35,000 to 55,000 distinct CDR3 sequences appear in this sample, more than 50% of them only once. Under 60% of the sample is in the top ten clones. RNA was isolated from bulk, unsorted tissue, and RNA quality was assessed with a NanoDrop ND-1000 and an Agilent 2100. For the normal lung samples, distant non-tumor tissue was collected more than 3 cm away from the tumor edge.

Sequences were obtained from distant non-tumor lung tissue. These receptors were obtained from a man between 45 and 60 years old with non-small cell lung cancer.

This clonotype is labeled medium-sized. This rearrangement joins TRBV29-1 to TRBJ2-7; D is ambiguous. Looked up from germline, CDR1 is SQVTM and CDR2 is ANQGSEA. V lost 4 bases and J lost 0, with 13 bases in between. The CDR3 extends over 14 amino acids. The CDR3 DNA sequence: TGCAGCGTTGTCCAAGAGATGGGCTCCTACGAGCAGTACTTC. It translates to CSVVQEMGSYEQYF.

The count of this clonotype is one. The conserved final phenylalanine or tryptophan is absent from the CDR3, which likely points to a read error. Because the CDR3's place on the DNA is in doubt, the DNA is left out and the CDR3 is given as listed by TCRdb. This CDR3 reads CASSLGGGQETQYI. V and J are TRBV7-8 and TRBJ2-5; the table's D call, TRBD1, has no DNA check behind it. 14 amino acids form the CDR3, both terminal residues included. Germline V CDR1 and CDR2: SGHVS, FQNEAQ.

This clonotype has more than one count but fewer than ten. The junction and the germline gene differ at one end; a read error may be behind it. This chain uses TRBV11-2 with TRBJ2-2; 7 bases map to TRBD2. This CDR3 spans 14 amino acids. Germline CDR1 reads SGHAT; CDR2 reads FQNNGV. DNA of the CDR3: TGTGTCAGCAGCGGGACTTTTAACACCGGGGAGCTGTTTTTT. Translation gives CVSSGTFNTGELFF. Full variable domain (remainder filled in from reference TRBV11-2 and TRBJ2-2): EAGVAQSPRYKIIEKRQSVAFWCNPISGHATLYWYQQILGQGPKLLIQFQNNGVVDDSQLPKDRFSAERLKGVDSTLKIQPAKLEDSAVYLCVSSGTFNTGELFFGEGSRLTVL.

This chain connects TRBV5-1 to TRBJ2-5, with D possibly TRBD2 on 5 matching bases. CDR3 length: 15 residues. V dropped 2 bases and J dropped 4 bases, with 15 bases sitting between them. CDR1 is SGHRS, CDR2 YFSETQ, per germline. This chain's CDR3 is CASSFLSGFLETQYF. In nucleotides, the CDR3 is TGCGCCAGCAGCTTCCTATCGGGGTTCCTAGAGACCCAGTACTTC.

As for this clonotype: One end of the junction fails to match germline, which may point to a read error. The J gene is TRBJ1-2, the V gene TRBV4-1; D is possibly TRBD1 (5 bases). The CDR3 totals 13 residues. The germline gives CDR1 MGHRA, CDR2 YSYEKL. CDR3 sequence (DNA): TGCGCCACCAAGGGGCCCGCAGCGCTTGGCTACATCTTC. This encodes CATKGPAALGYIF.

Points on this clonotype: The conserved final phenylalanine or tryptophan is absent from the CDR3, which likely points to a read error. The chain combines TRBV20-1 with TRBJ2-7, with D perhaps matching TRBD2 (6 bases). Trimming removed 5 bases at V and 2 bases at J, with 7 bases between. This CDR3 contains 11 residues. The germline V gene encodes CDR1 DFQATT and CDR2 SNEGSKA (reference sequence). In DNA form, the CDR3 reads TGCAGTGCTGGCGGGACCTACGAGCAGTACTTA. Residues: CSAGGTYEQYL.

This chain connects TRBV11-2 to TRBJ2-7; possibly TRBD1 for D (6 bases). From germline, CDR1 is SGHAT and CDR2 FQNNGV. Trimming took 10 bases from V and 3 from J, leaving 19 bases between them. This CDR3 region has 14 residues. The CDR3: CANTTQGAGYEQYF. The CDR3 bases are TGTGCCAACACAACACAGGGTGCTGGCTACGAGCAGTACTTC. The full variable domain, in which reference TRBV11-2 and TRBJ2-7 provide the parts outside the CDR3, is EAGVAQSPRYKIIEKRQSVAFWCNPISGHATLYWYQQILGQGPKLLIQFQNNGVVDDSQLPKDRFSAERLKGVDSTLKIQPAKLEDSAVYLCANTTQGAGYEQYFGPGTRLTVT.

On this clonotype: The conserved final phenylalanine or tryptophan is absent from the CDR3, which likely points to a read error. The chain combines TRBV2 with TRBJ1-5; maybe TRBD1 (6 bases). Looked up from germline, CDR1 is SNHLY and CDR2 is FYNNEI. V lost 10 bases to trimming and J lost 11 bases, with 21 bases between them. The CDR3 consists of 13 residues. CDR3 DNA: TGTGCCACCCTGGGGCGGGGGGCTTCTACCCAGCATTCT. Its translation is CATLGRGASTQHS.

The gene calls are TRBV6-6 and TRBJ2-7, with 8 bases lining up with TRBD1. This CDR3 has 16 residues. V trimming: 5 bases; J trimming: 1 base; junction bases outside the gene matches: 10. Germline V CDR1 and CDR2: MNHNY, SVGAGI (reference sequence). CDR3 in amino acids: CASSQGGTGASYEQYF. Here the CDR3 DNA reads TGTGCCAGCAGTCAAGGAGGGACAGGAGCATCCTACGAGCAGTACTTC.

This chain joins TRBV6-6 and TRBJ2-7; D possibly corresponds to TRBD2 (6 bases). The CDR3 spans 13 residues. V was shortened by 8 bases and J by 3 bases, with 14 bases between the two germline ends. In germline, CDR1 is MNHNY, CDR2 SVGAGI (reference sequence). The CDR3 DNA reads as TGTGCCAGCTGCCCCGGAGCGGGCTACGAGCAGTACGTC. Translated, it gives CASCPGAGYEQYV.

This clonotype was observed a few times. V and J are TRBV11-1 and TRBJ2-1; tentative D call: TRBD1 (6 bases). CDR3 length: 17 amino acids. Germline CDR1 is SGHAT and CDR2 is FQDESV (reference sequence). Trimming shortened V by 2 bases and J by 5 bases, and 19 bases separated the two germline ends. The CDR3 nucleotides read TGTGCCAGCAGCTTAAGAGTCCCGCCGACAGGAGACAATGAGCAGTTCTTC. Translating it yields CASSLRVPPTGDNEQFF.

The chain links TRBV6-2 or TRBV6-3 to TRBJ1-2; 8 bases fit TRBD1. CDR1 and CDR2 (germline): MNHEY, SVGEGT. CDR3 size: 13 residues. CDR3 loop: CVSRTTGAYGYTF. As DNA, the CDR3 is TGTGTCAGTAGAACGACAGGGGCCTATGGCTACACCTTC.

Concerning this clonotype itself: A much larger clone sits a single nucleotide away, making a read error possible. The genes are TRBV7-9 and TRBJ2-3; no clear D. Gene TRBJ1-5 matches the end of the DNA better, so the J call may be wrong. Germline V gene sequence: CDR1 SEHNR, CDR2 FQNEAQ (reference sequence). This CDR3 contains 13 residues. CDR3 nucleotides: TGTGCCAGCAGCTTAAACGCGGCGATAACGCAGCATTTT. This gives the protein CASSLNAAITQHF.

The chain has TRBV6-5 and TRBJ1-2; 8 bases align to TRBD1. The CDR3 spans 16 residues. V lost 5 bases, J lost 2 bases, and 10 bases stayed unmatched. Germline V gene data show CDR1 as MNHEY and CDR2 as SVGAGI. CDR3 loop: CASSEVTGTGNYGYTF. CDR3 nucleotides: TGTGCCAGCAGTGAGGTAACCGGGACAGGAAACTATGGCTACACCTTC.

CDR3: CASIPGPTSGGTDTQYF. DNA for the CDR3: TGTGCCAGCATCCCTGGGCCGACTAGCGGGGGTACAGATACGCAGTATTTT. The chain employs TRBV21-1 and TRBJ2-3; the listed D gene, TRBD2, was not tested against the DNA. TRBV21-1 is shown as a pseudogene. The CDR3 is 17 amino acids.

Regarding this clonotype: The junction shows a germline mismatch at one end, possibly a read error. The chain joins TRBV12-3 or TRBV12-4 to TRBJ1-1; D not resolved. This CDR3 is built from 16 residues. CDR3 DNA sequence: TGTGCCAGCAGTGCCTACTACAGCAACAGTAACATTGAAGCTTTCTTT. It specifies CASSAYYSNSNIEAFF.

Remarks on this clonotype: This may come from a read error, since a much larger clone is one base off. The chain joins TRBV5-1 to TRBJ1-4; D uncertain. The CDR3 runs 14 residues. Looked up from germline, CDR1 is SGHRS and CDR2 is YFSETQ. V was shortened by 7 bases and J by 6 bases, with 16 bases between the two germline ends. The CDR3 DNA is TGCGCCAGCTCCCCAGAACTGCTGTATGAAAAACTGTTTTTT. Its protein product is CASSPELLYEKLFF.